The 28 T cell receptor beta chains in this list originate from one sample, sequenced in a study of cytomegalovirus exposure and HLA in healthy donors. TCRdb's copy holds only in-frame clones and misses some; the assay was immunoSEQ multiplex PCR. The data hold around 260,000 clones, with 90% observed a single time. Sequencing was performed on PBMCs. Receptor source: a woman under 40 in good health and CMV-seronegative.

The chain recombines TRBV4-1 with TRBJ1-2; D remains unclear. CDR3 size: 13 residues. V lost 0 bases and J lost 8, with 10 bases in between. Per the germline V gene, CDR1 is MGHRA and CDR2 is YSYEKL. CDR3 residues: CASSQDGPMGYTF. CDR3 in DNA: TGCGCCAGCAGCCAAGACGGGCCCATGGGCTACACCTTC.

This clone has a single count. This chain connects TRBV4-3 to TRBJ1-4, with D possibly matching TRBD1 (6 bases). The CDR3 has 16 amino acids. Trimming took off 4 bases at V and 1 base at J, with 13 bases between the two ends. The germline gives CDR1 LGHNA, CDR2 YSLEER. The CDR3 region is CASSPGTPQTNEKLFF. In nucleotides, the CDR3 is TGCGCCAGCAGCCCTGGGACACCCCAAACTAATGAAAAACTGTTTTTT.

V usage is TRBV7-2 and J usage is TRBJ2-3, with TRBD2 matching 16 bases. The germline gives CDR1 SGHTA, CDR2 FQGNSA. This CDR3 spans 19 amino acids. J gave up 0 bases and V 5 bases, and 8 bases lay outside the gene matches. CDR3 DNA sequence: TGTGCCAGCAGCAATCCGGGACTAGCGGGAGGGTCCAGCACAGATACGCAGTATTTT. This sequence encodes CASSNPGLAGGSSTDTQYF.

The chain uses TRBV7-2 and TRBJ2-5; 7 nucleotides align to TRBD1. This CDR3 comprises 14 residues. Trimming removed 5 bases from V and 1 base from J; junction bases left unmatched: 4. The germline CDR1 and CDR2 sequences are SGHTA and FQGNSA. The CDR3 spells CASSRDRVQETQYF. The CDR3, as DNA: TGTGCCAGCAGCCGCGACAGGGTCCAAGAGACCCAGTACTTC.

The CDR3 region is CASSSGQGHGYTF. The CDR3 DNA follows: TGCGCCAGCAGTTCAGGACAGGGTCATGGCTACACCTTC. The genes are TRBV5-1 and TRBJ1-2; TRBD1 agrees at 8 bases. Germline loops: CDR1 SGHRS, CDR2 YFSETQ. Trimming cost V 5 bases and J 6 bases; bases outside gene matches: 6. This CDR3 has 13 residues. Full variable domain (rest looked up from reference TRBV5-1 and TRBJ1-2): KAGVTQTPRYLIKTRGQQVTLSCSPISGHRSVSWYQQTPGQGLQFLFEYFSETQRNKGNFPGRFSGRQFSNSRSEMNVSTLELGDSALYLCASSSGQGHGYTFGSGTRLTVV.

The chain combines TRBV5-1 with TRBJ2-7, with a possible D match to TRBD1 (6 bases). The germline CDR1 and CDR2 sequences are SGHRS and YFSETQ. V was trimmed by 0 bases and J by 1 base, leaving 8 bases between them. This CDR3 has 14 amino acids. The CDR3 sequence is CASSLATGSYEQYF. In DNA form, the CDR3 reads TGCGCCAGCAGCTTGGCTACAGGGTCCTACGAGCAGTACTTC.

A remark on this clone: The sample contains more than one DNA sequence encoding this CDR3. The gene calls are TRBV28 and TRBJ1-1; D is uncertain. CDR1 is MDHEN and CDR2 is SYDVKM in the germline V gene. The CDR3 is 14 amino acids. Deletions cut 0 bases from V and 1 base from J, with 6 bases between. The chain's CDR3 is CASSLWGTNTEAFF. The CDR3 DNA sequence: TGTGCCAGCAGTTTATGGGGTACGAACACTGAAGCTTTCTTT.

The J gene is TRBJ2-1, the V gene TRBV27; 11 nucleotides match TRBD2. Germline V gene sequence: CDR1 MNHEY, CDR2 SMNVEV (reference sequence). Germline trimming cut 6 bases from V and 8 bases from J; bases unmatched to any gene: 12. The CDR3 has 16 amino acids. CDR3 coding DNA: TGTGCCAGCAGACCTATAACTAGCGGGAGTTACGATGAGCAGTTCTTC. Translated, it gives CASRPITSGSYDEQFF.

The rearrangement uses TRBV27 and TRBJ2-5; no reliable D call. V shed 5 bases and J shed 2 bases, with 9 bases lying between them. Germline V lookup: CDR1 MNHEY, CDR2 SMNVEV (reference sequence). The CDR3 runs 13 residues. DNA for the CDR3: TGTGCCAGCAGTCCCCCGGCGCAAGAGACCCAGTACTTC. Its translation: CASSPPAQETQYF.

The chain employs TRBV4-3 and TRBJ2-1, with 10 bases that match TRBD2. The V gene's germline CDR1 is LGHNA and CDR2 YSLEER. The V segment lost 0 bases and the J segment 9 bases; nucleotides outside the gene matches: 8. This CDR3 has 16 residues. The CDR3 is CASSQDPSGSSGEQFF. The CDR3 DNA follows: TGCGCCAGCAGCCAAGATCCTAGCGGGAGTTCGGGTGAGCAGTTCTTC.

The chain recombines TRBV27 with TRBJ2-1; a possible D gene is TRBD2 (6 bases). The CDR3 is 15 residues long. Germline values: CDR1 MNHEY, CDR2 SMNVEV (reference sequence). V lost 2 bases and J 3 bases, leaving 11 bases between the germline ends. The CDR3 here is CASSLGDSLYNEQFF. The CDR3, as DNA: TGTGCCAGCAGTTTAGGGGACTCCCTCTACAATGAGCAGTTCTTC.

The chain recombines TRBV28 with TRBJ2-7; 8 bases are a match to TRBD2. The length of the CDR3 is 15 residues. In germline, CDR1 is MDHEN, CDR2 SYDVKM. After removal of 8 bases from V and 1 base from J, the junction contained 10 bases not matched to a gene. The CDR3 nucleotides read TGTGCCAGCCGAGGAAGCGGGAGAAGGTCCTACGAGCAGTACTTC. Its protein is CASRGSGRRSYEQYF.

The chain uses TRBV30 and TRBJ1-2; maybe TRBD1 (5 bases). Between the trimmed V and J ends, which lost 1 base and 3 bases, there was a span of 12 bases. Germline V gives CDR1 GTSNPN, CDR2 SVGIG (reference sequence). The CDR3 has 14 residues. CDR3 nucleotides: TGTGCCTGGAGTGCCCGGGACCATGACTATGGCTACACCTTC. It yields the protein CAWSARDHDYGYTF.

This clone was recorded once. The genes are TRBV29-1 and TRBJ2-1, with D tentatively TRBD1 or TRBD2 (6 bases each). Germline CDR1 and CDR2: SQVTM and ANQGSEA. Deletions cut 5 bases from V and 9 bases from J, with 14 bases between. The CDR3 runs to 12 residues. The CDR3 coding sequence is TGCAGCGTTATACAGGGAGGCATTGAGCAGTTCTTC. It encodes CSVIQGGIEQFF.

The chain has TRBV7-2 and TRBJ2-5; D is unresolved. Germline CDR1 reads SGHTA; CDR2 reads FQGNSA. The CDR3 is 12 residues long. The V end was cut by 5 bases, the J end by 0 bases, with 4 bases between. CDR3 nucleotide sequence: TGTGCCAGCAGCCGGTACCAAGAGACCCAGTACTTC. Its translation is CASSRYQETQYF.

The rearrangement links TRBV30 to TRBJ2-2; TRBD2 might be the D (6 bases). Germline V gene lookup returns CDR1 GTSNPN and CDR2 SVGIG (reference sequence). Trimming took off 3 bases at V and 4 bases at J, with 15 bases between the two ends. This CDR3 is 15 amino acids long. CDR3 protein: CAWRAGLTSTGELFF. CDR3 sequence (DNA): TGTGCCTGGAGGGCGGGGTTGACGTCCACCGGGGAGCTGTTTTTT.

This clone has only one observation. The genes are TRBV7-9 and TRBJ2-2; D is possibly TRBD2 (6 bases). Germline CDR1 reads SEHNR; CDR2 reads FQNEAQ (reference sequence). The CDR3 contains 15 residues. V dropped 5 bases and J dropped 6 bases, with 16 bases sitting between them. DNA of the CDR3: TGTGCCAGCAGCGCGGGAATAGTGGGATCCGGGGAGCTGTTTTTT. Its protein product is CASSAGIVGSGELFF.

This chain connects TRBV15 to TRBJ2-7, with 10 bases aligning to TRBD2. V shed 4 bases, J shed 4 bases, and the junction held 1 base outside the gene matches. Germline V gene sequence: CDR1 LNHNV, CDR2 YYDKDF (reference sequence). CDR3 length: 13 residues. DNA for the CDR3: TGTGCCACCAGCACTAGCGGGAGTTACGAGCAGTACTTC. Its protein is CATSTSGSYEQYF.

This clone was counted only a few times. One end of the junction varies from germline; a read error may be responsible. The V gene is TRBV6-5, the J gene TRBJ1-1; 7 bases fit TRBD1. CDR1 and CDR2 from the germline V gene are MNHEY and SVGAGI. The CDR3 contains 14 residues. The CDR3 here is CASSLNDPTGTVIF. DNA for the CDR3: TGTGCCAGCAGCCTAAACGATCCAACAGGGACAGTAATCTTT.

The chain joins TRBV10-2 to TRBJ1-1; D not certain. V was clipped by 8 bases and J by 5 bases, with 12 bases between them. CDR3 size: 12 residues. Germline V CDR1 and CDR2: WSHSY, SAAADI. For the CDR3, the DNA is TGCGCCAGCGAGGAGCCGGGGACTGAAGCTTTCTTT. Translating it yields CASEEPGTEAFF.

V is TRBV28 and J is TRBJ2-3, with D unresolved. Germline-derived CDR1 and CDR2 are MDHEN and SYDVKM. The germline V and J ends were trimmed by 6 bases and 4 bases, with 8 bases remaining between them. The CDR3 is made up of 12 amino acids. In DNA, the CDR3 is TGTGCCAGCAGGCCGCCGGCAGATACGCAGTATTTT. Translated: CASRPPADTQYF.

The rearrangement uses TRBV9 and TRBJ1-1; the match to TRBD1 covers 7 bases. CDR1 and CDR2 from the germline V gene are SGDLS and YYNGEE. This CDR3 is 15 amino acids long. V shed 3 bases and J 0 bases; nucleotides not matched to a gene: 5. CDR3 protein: CASSAPQGMNTEAFF. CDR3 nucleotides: TGTGCCAGCAGCGCCCCACAGGGGATGAACACTGAAGCTTTCTTT. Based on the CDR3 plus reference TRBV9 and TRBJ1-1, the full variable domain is DSGVTQTPKHLITATGQRVTLRCSPRSGDLSVYWYQQSLDQGLQFLIQYYNGEERAKGNILERFSAQQFPDLHSELNLSSLELGDSALYFCASSAPQGMNTEAFFGQGTRLTVV.

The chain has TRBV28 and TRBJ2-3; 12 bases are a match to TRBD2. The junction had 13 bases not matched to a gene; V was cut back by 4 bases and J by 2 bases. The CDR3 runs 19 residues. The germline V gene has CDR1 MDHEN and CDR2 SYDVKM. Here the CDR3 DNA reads TGTGCCAGCAGTTCACCGCCCCAACTAGCGGGAGGATTCACAGATACGCAGTATTTT. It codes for CASSSPPQLAGGFTDTQYF.

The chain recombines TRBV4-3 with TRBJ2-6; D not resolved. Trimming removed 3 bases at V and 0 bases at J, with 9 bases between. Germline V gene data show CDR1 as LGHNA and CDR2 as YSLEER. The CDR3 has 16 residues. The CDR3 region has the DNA TGCGCCAGCAGCCATGACGGTTACTCTGGGGCCAACGTCCTGACTTTC. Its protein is CASSHDGYSGANVLTF.

The CDR3 DNA sequence: TGTGCCAGCAGCTTAGAAGGCAGGGGTGCCTACGAGCAGTACTTC. Residues: CASSLEGRGAYEQYF. The chain joins TRBV11-3 to TRBJ2-7, with D tentatively TRBD1 (6 bases). The CDR3 runs to 15 residues. Per germline, CDR1 SGHNT and CDR2 YENEEA. The ends were cut back, 0 bases at V and 2 bases at J, with 11 bases in the middle.

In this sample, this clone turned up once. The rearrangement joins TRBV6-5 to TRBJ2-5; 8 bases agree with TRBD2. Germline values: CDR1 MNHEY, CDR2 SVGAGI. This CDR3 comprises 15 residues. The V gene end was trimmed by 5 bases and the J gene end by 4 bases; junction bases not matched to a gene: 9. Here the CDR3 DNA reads TGTGCCAGCAGTACCGGGACTAGAGGGCGAGAGACCCAGTACTTC. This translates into CASSTGTRGRETQYF.

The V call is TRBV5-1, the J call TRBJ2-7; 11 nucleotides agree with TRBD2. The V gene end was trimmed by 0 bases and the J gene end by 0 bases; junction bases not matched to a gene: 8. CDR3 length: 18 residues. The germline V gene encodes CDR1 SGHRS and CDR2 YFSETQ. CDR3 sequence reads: CASSLVTGLADFSYEQYF. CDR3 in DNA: TGCGCCAGCAGCTTGGTAACGGGACTAGCGGACTTCTCCTACGAGCAGTACTTC.

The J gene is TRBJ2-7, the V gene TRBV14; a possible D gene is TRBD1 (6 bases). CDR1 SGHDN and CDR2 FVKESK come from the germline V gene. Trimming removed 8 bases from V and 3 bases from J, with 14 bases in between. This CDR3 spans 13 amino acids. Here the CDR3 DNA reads TGTGCCAGCTCGGGACGGGACAACTACGAGCAGTACTTC. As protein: CASSGRDNYEQYF.